The source of this T cell receptor beta chain is a study of early T cells in non-severe SARS-CoV-2 infection. Study information: Chains were not paired, and sequencing was done on bulk RNA from unsorted whole blood.

Molecules of cDNA were individually given unique molecular identifiers that were attached to them. Using its own MiXCR run on the 5' RACE reads, TCRdb lists one record per CDR3 protein. The data hold some 50,000 distinct CDR3 sequences, with more than 9% observed a single time. Germline V gives CDR1 LGHNA, CDR2 YSLEER. Trimming took 0 bases from V and 4 from J, leaving 12 bases between them. CDR3 size: 15 residues. Study-wide results and limits: There was a bias toward anti-spike CD8 responses in VDJdb matching, which missed private and CD4 specificities.

This clonotype was found many times. Its specificity is unknown. This chain uses TRBV4-3 with TRBJ1-2, with a weak D call TRBD1 (6 bases). This clonotype was sampled from an adult who was a healthcare worker with PCR-confirmed SARS-CoV-2 infection or an uninfected control (not recorded which). The sample comprised whole blood. The CDR3 DNA is TGCGCCAGCAGCCAAGAGTTCACAGGGACCTATGGCTACACCTTC. The encoded protein is CASSQEFTGTYGYTF.